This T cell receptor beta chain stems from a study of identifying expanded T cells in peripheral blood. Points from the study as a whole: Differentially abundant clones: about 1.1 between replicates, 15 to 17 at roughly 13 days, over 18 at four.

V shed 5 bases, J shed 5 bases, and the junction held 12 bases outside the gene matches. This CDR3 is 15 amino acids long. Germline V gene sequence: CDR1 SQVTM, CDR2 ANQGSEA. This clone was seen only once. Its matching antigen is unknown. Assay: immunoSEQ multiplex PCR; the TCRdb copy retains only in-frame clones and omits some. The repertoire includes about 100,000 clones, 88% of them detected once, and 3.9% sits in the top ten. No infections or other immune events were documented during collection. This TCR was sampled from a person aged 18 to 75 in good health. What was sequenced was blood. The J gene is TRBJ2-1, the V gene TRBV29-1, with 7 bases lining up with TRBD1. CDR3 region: CSVTPPGQTNNEQFF. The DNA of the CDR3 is TGCAGCGTTACCCCTCCGGGACAGACAAACAATGAGCAGTTCTTC.